The sequence of this T cell receptor (beta chain) was determined in a study of ipilimumab plus nivolumab after autologous stem cell transplantation. Assay: immunoSEQ multiplex PCR; the TCRdb copy retains only in-frame clones and omits some. The data hold about 22,000 clones, with just over 75% observed a single time. V shed 3 bases and J 1 base; nucleotides not matched to a gene: 8. Per the germline V gene, CDR1 is MGHRA and CDR2 is YSYEKL. The CDR3 sequence is 17 residues long. This specimen was PBMCs, taken in a trial of ipilimumab plus nivolumab as post-transplant consolidation. This clonotype was sampled from a male donor with diffuse large B-cell lymphoma. V usage is TRBV4-1 and J usage is TRBJ2-1; 8 bases agree with TRBD2. The DNA for the CDR3 is TGCGCCAGCAGCCACGACCGTCTAGCGGGTTCCTACAATGAGCAGTTCTTC. This gives the protein CASSHDRLAGSYNEQFF.